This T cell receptor beta chain originates from a study of post-analysis software for immune sequencing data. Study-level information: Recorded disease courses covered relapsing-remitting, secondary progressive and progressive-relapsing multiple sclerosis. Some patients had no subtype annotation.

This clonotype was observed a few times. Its antigen is currently unknown. Overall study findings and caveats: Analysis by F measure revealed that same-batch samples clustered strongly together. Elevated frequency relative to controls characterized roughly five TRBV segments in patients, TRBV5-6, TRBV5-1 and TRBV20-1 among them. Controls showed significantly higher normalized Chao1 diversity than did multiple sclerosis patients.

The germline V gene encodes CDR1 MNHEY and CDR2 SVGAGI. This CDR3 is built from 13 residues. The germline V and J ends were trimmed by 5 bases and 4 bases, with 11 bases remaining between them. Presence of unique molecular identifiers characterized the TCR beta cDNA libraries. The authors obtained 540,000 or so cDNA molecules from around 0.96 to 9.9 million T cells. From the PCR reads, TCRdb called clonotypes with MiXCR, one entry per CDR3 protein. The sample carries 750,000 to 900,000 distinct CDR3 sequences, 46% recorded once. The chain has TRBV6-5 and TRBJ1-2, with D perhaps matching TRBD1 (5 bases). The TCR was taken from a girl aged 10 to 17 with multiple sclerosis. Sample: blood. CDR3 in amino acids: CASSQTDIYGYTF. DNA for the CDR3: TGTGCCAGCAGTCAGACAGACATCTATGGCTACACCTTC.